This record concerns one T cell receptor (beta chain) sequence. Its antigen is not yet known. The record has no base qualities; no much larger clone is one base away. These data come from a study of blood T cell repertoires in COVID-19 (dated by TCRdb to 2018 to 2021). General notes on the study: Samples from collaborators originated in the United States, Italy and Spain and spanned both the acute and convalescent phases of COVID-19. Samples were obtained from the ongoing ImmuneRACE study (first 160 participants) and from 1,200 or so subjects provided by 6 global collaborators. Where available, HLA class I and class II types were obtained from metadata supplied by the sample provider rather than from assay-based typing. The repertoires were released in a freely available public database meant as a resource for research on the immune response to SARS-CoV-2. A de-identified subject ID, COVID-19 status, age in years and sex were almost always included in the sample metadata. The dataset comprised deeply sampled blood TCRbeta repertoires from subjects exposed to, actively infected with, or recovered from COVID-19. The material from the prospective study consisted of cDNA or gDNA derived from T cells, B-cell-depleted T cells, or PBMCs.

TCRbeta CDR3 regions were amplified from genomic DNA using the immunoSEQ Assay, a bias-controlled multiplex PCR. The paper's processing steps were these. Within the assay, amplification of reference gene primers was used to estimate how many nucleated cells each sample contained. Sequence reads were collapsed and filtered to measure the absolute abundance of every unique TCRbeta CDR3 rearrangement. For each sample, productive Simpson clonality was calculated as the square root of Simpson's diversity index across productive rearrangements. TCRdb mirrors the immuneACCESS table, restricted to in-frame sequences. Some clones are absent from its copies; in checked studies, under half trace to an unresolved V gene, and the reason for the others is unknown. Clonal size and the V and J genes are those of that table, whereas D and trimming came from the DNA. This sample holds around 170,000 clones; 74% were observed only once. 3% of the sample belongs to the ten largest clones.

Study-wide conclusions, independent of this receptor: The amount of clinical and demographic metadata varied by source and participant and was provided uncurated.

Compared with germline, V lacks 1 base and J lacks 5 bases; bases without a gene match: 4. CDR1 LGHDT and CDR2 YNNKEL are derived from the germline V gene (reference sequence). The CDR3 contains 15 residues, cysteine and phenylalanine counted. CDR3 DNA is the only sequence kept; it has 45 bases, read in frame from the first base. Collaborating institutions collected whole blood in K2EDTA tubes following their own protocols. For TCRbeta analysis, collaborators shipped samples as frozen whole blood, isolated PBMCs, or DNA extracted from either of those sample types. The V gene is TRBV3-1 (or the pseudogene TRBV3-2) and the J gene is TRBJ2-5, with 10 middle bases fitting TRBD1. The source of this sequence is a woman at least 80 years old with acute or convalescent COVID-19. The sample taken for sequencing was peripheral blood. CDR3 loop: CASSQGTGGGETQYF. The sequence in DNA is TGTGCCAGCAGCCAAGGGACAGGGGGTGGGGAGACCCAGTACTTC.